Following are 18 T cell receptor beta chains from one sample sequenced in a study of OX40 agonist ivuxolimab in advanced cancers. Assay: immunoSEQ multiplex PCR; the TCRdb copy retains only in-frame clones and omits some. The data contain 55,000 to 60,000 clones, 75% to 85% of them seen just once; the ten biggest clones take up 0.75%. The sequenced sample was CD4+ or CD8+ T cells sorted from blood, obtained in a trial of the OX40 agonist ivuxolimab. These receptors all stem from an adult with an advanced solid tumor such as melanoma, head and neck, liver or kidney cancer.

The chain uses TRBV5-1 and TRBJ2-7, with D maybe TRBD1 (6 bases). V was clipped by 0 bases and J by 7 bases, with 14 bases between them. CDR1 is SGHRS and CDR2 is YFSETQ in the germline V gene. The CDR3 has 14 residues. This chain's CDR3 is CASSLGGLAQEQYF. For the CDR3, the DNA is TGCGCCAGCAGCTTGGGGGGGCTGGCACAGGAGCAGTACTTC.

This clone was detected a few times. J is TRBJ2-3 and V is TRBV4-1; TRBD2 matches at 14 bases. The germline CDR1 and CDR2 sequences are MGHRA and YSYEKL. The V and J ends lost 1 base and 7 bases, in that order; junction bases with no gene match: 4. The CDR3 is made up of 16 amino acids. This CDR3 reads CASSQVGTSGGNTQYF. The CDR3 DNA follows: TGCGCCAGCAGCCAAGTGGGGACTAGCGGGGGAAATACGCAGTATTTT.

V and J are TRBV11-2 and TRBJ2-1, with D perhaps matching TRBD1 (6 bases). CDR1 and CDR2 (germline): SGHAT, FQNNGV. CDR3 length equals 13 residues. Between the trimmed V and J ends, which lost 6 bases and 7 bases, there was a span of 13 bases. The CDR3 region has the DNA TGTGCCAGCAGTCCAACAAGGGGGAATGAGCAGTTCTTC. Its translation: CASSPTRGNEQFF.

The sample holds a few counts of this clone. In the same sample, other DNA sequences code for this CDR3. This sequence joins TRBV28 and TRBJ2-6, with D uncertain. Germline CDR1 and CDR2: MDHEN and SYDVKM. Trimming removed 4 bases at V and 2 bases at J, with 9 bases between. The CDR3 extends over 15 amino acids. The DNA of the CDR3 is TGTGCCAGCAGTTCCACCAGTCCTGGGGCCAACGTCCTGACTTTC. It encodes CASSSTSPGANVLTF.

The chain links TRBV6-6 to TRBJ2-2, with 7 nucleotides matching TRBD1. Germline V CDR1 and CDR2: MNHNY, SVGAGI (reference sequence). Trimming cost V 6 bases and J 4 bases; bases outside gene matches: 5. This CDR3 has 14 amino acids. CDR3 sequence reads: CASRGQAITGELFF. CDR3 bases: TGTGCCAGCAGAGGACAGGCCATCACCGGGGAGCTGTTTTTT.

V is TRBV10-2 and J is TRBJ1-5; D not certain. The CDR3 runs 13 residues. The germline gives CDR1 WSHSY, CDR2 SAAADI. V was pared by 7 bases and J by 9 bases, with 16 bases between. This CDR3 reads CASTLEPFGPQHF. The CDR3 DNA reads as TGCGCCAGCACCCTAGAACCCTTTGGGCCCCAGCATTTT.

The chain joins TRBV19 to TRBJ1-4; 9 bases fit TRBD1. Trimming removed 6 bases from V and 7 bases from J; junction bases left unmatched: 6. The CDR3 length is 14 residues. From germline, CDR1 is LNHDA and CDR2 SQIVND (reference sequence). The CDR3 loop reads CASRVTGGGEKLFF. CDR3 DNA: TGTGCCAGTAGGGTGACAGGGGGAGGTGAAAAACTGTTTTTT.

The CDR3 sequence is CASYGLAGGGEQFF. The CDR3 DNA follows: TGTGCCAGCTATGGACTAGCGGGGGGCGGTGAGCAGTTCTTC. V usage is TRBV6-1 and J usage is TRBJ2-1; TRBD2 matches 14 bases. Germline V lookup: CDR1 MNHNS, CDR2 SASEGT. This CDR3 region has 14 residues. J lost 9 bases, V lost 8 bases, and 6 bases had no gene match.

This sequence joins TRBV19 and TRBJ2-4; D is undetermined. Trimming shortened V by 5 bases and J by 1 base, and 9 bases separated the two germline ends. CDR3 length: 14 residues. The germline CDR1 and CDR2 sequences are LNHDA and SQIVND (reference sequence). The CDR3 DNA sequence: TGTGCCAGTAGTCCTAATGCGGCCAAAAACATTCAGTACTTC. Its translation: CASSPNAAKNIQYF.

This clone was seen a single time. This chain links TRBV4-1 with TRBJ2-5; D uncertain. The CDR3 has 13 amino acids. The germline V gene has CDR1 MGHRA and CDR2 YSYEKL. V lost 2 bases to trimming and J lost 5 bases, with 9 bases between them. As DNA, the CDR3 is TGCGCCAGCAGCCAACTGGTCGGGGAGACCCAGTACTTC. Translated: CASSQLVGETQYF.

The chain has TRBV7-2 and TRBJ2-3; D is uncertain. The CDR3 runs to 12 residues. Trimming removed 5 bases from V and 6 bases from J, with 9 bases in between. Germline V gives CDR1 SGHTA, CDR2 FQGNSA. CDR3 protein: CASSLDGDTQYF. The CDR3 DNA reads as TGTGCCAGCAGCCTCGACGGGGATACGCAGTATTTT.

Here the CDR3 DNA reads TGTGCCAGCAGTTACTCGAGGTCCTACGAGCAGTACTTC. It encodes CASSYSRSYEQYF. The rearrangement joins TRBV6-5 to TRBJ2-7; D not resolved. V was shortened by 0 bases and J by 1 base, with 4 bases between the two germline ends. The germline V gene encodes CDR1 MNHEY and CDR2 SVGAGI. This CDR3 has 13 amino acids.

The V gene is TRBV25-1, the J gene TRBJ1-2, with D possibly matching TRBD1 (5 bases). CDR1 and CDR2 from the germline V gene are MGHDK and SYGVNS. There are 14 residues in the CDR3. With 8 bases removed from V and 4 bases from J, the gap between germline ends came to 17 bases. CDR3 loop: CASLPTGGLYGYTF. In DNA, the CDR3 is TGTGCCAGCCTCCCCACAGGAGGACTCTATGGCTACACCTTC.

V gene TRBV5-1 combines with J gene TRBJ2-3, with D unclear. V dropped 3 bases and J dropped 4 bases, with 9 bases sitting between them. This CDR3 region has 13 residues. CDR1 SGHRS and CDR2 YFSETQ come from the germline V gene. CDR3 amino acids: CASSYSRPDTQYF. For the CDR3, the DNA is TGCGCCAGCAGCTACTCCCGCCCAGATACGCAGTATTTT.

The chain recombines TRBV19 with TRBJ1-1; D is possibly TRBD1 (6 bases). This CDR3 contains 15 residues. Germline V gene sequence: CDR1 LNHDA, CDR2 SQIVND (reference sequence). V was trimmed by 5 bases and J by 1 base, leaving 14 bases between them. Here the CDR3 reads CASSSVQGGNTEAFF. CDR3 coding DNA: TGTGCCAGTAGTTCGGTCCAAGGGGGGAACACTGAAGCTTTCTTT.

This sequence joins TRBV4-1 and TRBJ1-4; a weak D match, TRBD1 (6 bases). The germline CDR1 and CDR2 sequences are MGHRA and YSYEKL. This CDR3 spans 16 amino acids. V gave up 5 bases and J gave up 10 bases, with 23 bases separating them. The CDR3 is CASSSIGRQPRGKLFF. CDR3 bases: TGCGCCAGCAGCTCCATCGGGAGACAGCCCAGGGGAAAACTGTTTTTT.

A few counts support this clone. The chain carries TRBV5-1 and TRBJ1-2; no reliable D call. The V gene lost 4 bases and the J gene lost 4 bases, with 20 bases spanning the gap. Germline V CDR1 and CDR2: SGHRS, YFSETQ. CDR3 length: 16 amino acids. In nucleotides, the CDR3 is TGCGCCAGCAGCCCTGGACCAGTTCAAAAGGGCTATGGCTACACCTTC. Encoded protein: CASSPGPVQKGYGYTF.

Turning to this clone: One junction end disagrees with the germline gene, perhaps due to a read error. The rearrangement links TRBV20-1 to TRBJ2-1; 7 bases fit TRBD1. CDR1 DFQATT and CDR2 SNEGSKA come from the germline V gene (reference sequence). CDR3 length: 11 residues. The CDR3 loop is CSASTGNGQFF. CDR3 in DNA: TGCAGTGCTTCGACAGGGAATGGGCAGTTCTTC.